This T cell receptor (beta chain) was recorded in a study of neurological immune-mediated disorders. Points from the study as a whole: No sharing of CDR3 amino acid sequences was observed among expanded clones across subjects, suggesting private repertoires in all groups. Multiple sclerosis patients had less TCR clonal expansion than even healthy controls, unlike HTLV-1-associated myelopathy.

PBMCs numbering 2 million and stored at -80 C yielded the unsorted libraries. Germline assignment: CDR1 DFQATT and CDR2 SNEGSKA (reference sequence). The CDR3 spans 12 residues. Trimming left V 4 bases short and J 1 base short, with 7 bases between. This clonotype has at least ten counts. The antigen remains unidentified. The team produced cDNA through 5'RACE using 10-nucleotide random UMIs. TCRdb reprocessed the 5' RACE reads via MiXCR and lists one record per CDR3 protein. The sample consists of roughly 56,000 distinct CDR3 sequences, about an eighth of them appearing once. This receptor was obtained from a man between 60 and 70 years old in good health. This sequence joins TRBV20-1 and TRBJ2-5; no reliable D call. Sequencing used PBMCs. CDR3 amino acids: CSAILTQETQYF. CDR3 coding DNA: TGCAGTGCTATCTTGACCCAAGAGACCCAGTACTTC.